These 24 T cell receptor beta chains share one sample of origin, sequenced in a study of blood T cell repertoires in COVID-19. Here immunoSEQ multiplex PCR was the method, and the copy in TCRdb shows in-frame clones only, minus some. The sample has about 200,000 clones, around 81% seen once. Sequencing used peripheral blood. The receptors come from a woman in her 70s with acute or convalescent COVID-19.

V is TRBV10-1 and J is TRBJ2-1; 10 positions match TRBD2. Germline loops: CDR1 WNHNN, CDR2 SYGVQD (reference sequence). This CDR3 region has 15 residues. Trimming removed 6 bases from V and 6 bases from J; junction bases left unmatched: 8. CDR3 amino acids: CASSESGRASNEQFF. Written as DNA, the CDR3 is TGCGCCAGCAGCGAGAGCGGGAGGGCCAGCAATGAGCAGTTCTTC.

V and J are TRBV5-4 and TRBJ1-4, with a weak D call TRBD1 (5 bases). The CDR3 has 16 amino acids. The V and J ends lost 1 base and 8 bases respectively, with 18 bases between them. Germline-derived CDR1 and CDR2 are SGHNT and YYREEE (reference sequence). The CDR3 sequence: CASSLRAPERGEKLFF. The DNA for the CDR3 is TGTGCCAGCAGCTTGAGAGCTCCTGAGCGGGGGGAAAAACTGTTTTTT.

V usage is TRBV28 and J usage is TRBJ2-3; TRBD1 matches 7 bases. Germline V CDR1 and CDR2: MDHEN, SYDVKM. Germline trimming cut 6 bases from V and 0 bases from J; bases unmatched to any gene: 3. The CDR3 runs 14 residues. The CDR3 protein is CASRGQISTDTQYF. In DNA, the CDR3 is TGTGCCAGCAGGGGACAGATTAGCACAGATACGCAGTATTTT. Full variable domain (remainder filled in from reference TRBV28 and TRBJ2-3): DVKVTQSSRYLVKRTGEKVFLECVQDMDHENMFWYRQDPGLGLRLIYFSYDVKMKEKGDIPEGYSVSREKKERFSLILESASTNQTSMYLCASRGQISTDTQYFGPGTRLTVL.

V is TRBV10-1 and J is TRBJ2-2; TRBD2 matches 8 bases. CDR3 size: 15 residues. V gave up 5 bases and J gave up 0 bases; unmatched junction bases: 2. The germline gives CDR1 WNHNN, CDR2 SYGVQD (reference sequence). CDR3 amino acids: CASSFSGTNTGELFF. The CDR3 DNA is TGCGCCAGCAGTTTTAGCGGGACGAACACCGGGGAGCTGTTTTTT.

This clone turned up a few times. The gene calls are TRBV14 and TRBJ2-1; no clear D gene. The CDR3 sequence is 13 residues long. V was pared by 1 base and J by 7 bases, with 8 bases between. Germline V gene data show CDR1 as SGHDN and CDR2 as FVKESK. The CDR3: CASSQVRENEQFF. As DNA, the CDR3 is TGTGCCAGCAGCCAAGTTCGAGAGAATGAGCAGTTCTTC.

A single count supports this clone. The chain is built from TRBV9 and TRBJ2-5; 7 bases match TRBD2. Germline loops: CDR1 SGDLS, CDR2 YYNGEE. The CDR3 sequence is 17 residues long. The junction had 15 bases not matched to a gene; V was cut back by 3 bases and J by 4 bases. CDR3 residues: CASSDPAGEGAVETQYF. In nucleotides, the CDR3 is TGTGCCAGCAGCGACCCGGCCGGGGAGGGAGCGGTAGAGACCCAGTACTTC.

The chain uses TRBV9 and TRBJ2-5; TRBD2 might be the D (5 bases). Trimming pared 4 bases from V and 2 bases from J, leaving 9 bases between. There are 13 residues in the CDR3. The germline gives CDR1 SGDLS, CDR2 YYNGEE. CDR3 DNA: TGTGCCAGCAGCATCACTAGTCAAGAGACCCAGTACTTC. Its protein product is CASSITSQETQYF.

This chain connects TRBV6-2 or TRBV6-3 to TRBJ2-7, with a weak D call TRBD1 (5 bases). The CDR3 contains 15 residues. Germline assignment: CDR1 MNHEY and CDR2 SVGEGT. The V gene lost 2 bases and the J gene lost 3 bases, with 14 bases spanning the gap. The CDR3 nucleotides read TGTGCCAGCAGTTACAGAGGCAGGGTTGACTACGAGCAGTACTTC. This codes for CASSYRGRVDYEQYF.

This chain uses TRBV5-6 with TRBJ2-1; 7 nucleotides align to TRBD2. The ends lost 4 bases at V and 2 bases at J; junction bases unmatched: 12. This CDR3 has 17 amino acids. Looked up from germline, CDR1 is SGHDT and CDR2 is YYEEEE. The CDR3 protein is CASSPGHPGGTYNEQFF. CDR3 bases: TGTGCCAGCAGCCCCGGCCATCCGGGAGGCACCTACAATGAGCAGTTCTTC.

CDR3 sequence: CASSPRGQGAETQYF. CDR3 bases: TGTGCCAGCAGCCCCAGGGGACAGGGGGCAGAGACCCAGTACTTC. The V call is TRBV5-4, the J call TRBJ2-5, with 12 nucleotides matching TRBD1. The germline CDR1 and CDR2 sequences are SGHNT and YYREEE (reference sequence). Trimming at V came to 4 bases and at J to 4 bases, leaving 5 bases not matched to a gene. The CDR3 is 15 residues long.

V usage is TRBV28 and J usage is TRBJ2-2, with a tentative D call TRBD2 (6 bases). Germline lookup yields CDR1 MDHEN and CDR2 SYDVKM. V was clipped by 7 bases and J by 2 bases, with 17 bases between them. The length of the CDR3 is 16 residues. CDR3 DNA: TGTGCCAGCACCTCCCCCGTCGGGGGTAACACCGGGGAGCTGTTTTTT. Protein: CASTSPVGGNTGELFF.

The chain couples TRBV7-9 to TRBJ2-1; 7 positions agree with TRBD2. This CDR3 spans 13 amino acids. Germline assignment: CDR1 SEHNR and CDR2 FQNEAQ (reference sequence). V lost 8 bases to trimming and J lost 5 bases; unmatched junction nucleotides: 6. The CDR3 protein is CASFWGGNNEQFF. CDR3 DNA: TGTGCCAGCTTCTGGGGGGGAAACAATGAGCAGTTCTTC.

The rearrangement joins TRBV5-8 to TRBJ2-5; weak D call: TRBD1 (5 bases). The V end lost 1 base, the J end lost 5 bases, and 9 bases lay between the germline ends. CDR1 and CDR2 from the germline V gene are SGHTS and YDEGEE. This CDR3 spans 13 amino acids. The CDR3 DNA reads as TGTGCCAGCAGCTTGCGACAGTCTGAGACCCAGTACTTC. Its protein is CASSLRQSETQYF.

The rearrangement links TRBV15 to TRBJ2-3, with a possible D match to TRBD2 (6 bases). Trimming left V 5 bases short and J 0 bases short, with 18 bases between. This CDR3 contains 17 residues. Germline loops: CDR1 LNHNV, CDR2 YYDKDF (reference sequence). The CDR3, as DNA: TGTGCCACCAGCCTCCGACTGGGGACTGCCAGCACAGATACGCAGTATTTT. This codes for CATSLRLGTASTDTQYF.

The CDR3: CASSPQVRSPLHF. Written as DNA, the CDR3 is TGTGCCAGCAGCCCGCAGGTTCGGTCACCCCTCCACTTT. The chain links TRBV14 to TRBJ1-6, with no clear D. This CDR3 comprises 13 residues. The V end was cut by 4 bases, the J end by 10 bases, with 11 bases between. CDR1 and CDR2 from the germline V gene are SGHDN and FVKESK.

CDR3 protein: CASSSLTSGRGNEQFF. The CDR3 nucleotides read TGTGCCAGCAGTTCCCTAACTAGCGGGAGGGGTAATGAGCAGTTCTTC. This sequence joins TRBV27 and TRBJ2-1; 13 bases match TRBD2. CDR1 and CDR2 (germline): MNHEY, SMNVEV (reference sequence). The V segment lost 4 bases and the J segment 7 bases; nucleotides outside the gene matches: 7. This CDR3 is built from 16 residues.

This chain uses TRBV19 with TRBJ2-4; 10 bases fit TRBD2. The CDR3 has 14 residues. Germline loops: CDR1 LNHDA, CDR2 SQIVND (reference sequence). Unmatched junction bases numbered 6, after V lost 6 bases and J lost 7 bases. The chain's CDR3 is CASSQAGGANIQYF. CDR3 DNA sequence: TGTGCCAGTAGCCAAGCGGGAGGGGCGAACATTCAGTACTTC.

J is TRBJ2-5 and V is TRBV11-2; D uncertain. Germline V lookup: CDR1 SGHAT, CDR2 FQNNGV. V lost 4 bases and J 0 bases, leaving 3 bases between the germline ends. The CDR3 is 12 residues long. CDR3 DNA sequence: TGTGCCAGCAGCTCCAACCAAGAGACCCAGTACTTC. The encoded protein is CASSSNQETQYF.

The gene calls are TRBV2 and TRBJ1-2; D perhaps matches TRBD1 (5 bases). This CDR3 comprises 15 residues. CDR1 SNHLY and CDR2 FYNNEI come from the germline V gene. Trimming removed 3 bases from V and 0 bases from J, with 11 bases in between. CDR3 in amino acids: CASSEPGGTNYGYTF. DNA for the CDR3: TGTGCCAGCAGTGAGCCCGGGGGTACTAACTATGGCTACACCTTC.

The genes are TRBV7-2 and TRBJ2-1; a weak D match, TRBD1 (6 bases). Germline CDR1 reads SGHTA; CDR2 reads FQGNSA. The CDR3 contains 15 residues. The V and J ends lost 6 bases and 3 bases respectively, with 15 bases between them. The CDR3 nucleotides are TGTGCCAGCAGTTCCCGGCAAGGGGGCTACAATGAGCAGTTCTTC. It specifies CASSSRQGGYNEQFF.

This sequence joins TRBV18 and TRBJ1-4; D not resolved. Germline V lookup: CDR1 KGHSH, CDR2 LQKENI. Trimming stripped 3 bases from V and 2 bases from J, with 7 bases between. The CDR3 contains 14 residues. The chain's CDR3 is CASSPGVTNEKLFF. In DNA, the CDR3 is TGTGCCAGCTCACCCGGGGTGACTAATGAAAAACTGTTTTTT.

Of note for this clone: A much larger clone differs from this one at a single base, so this may be a read error. The rearrangement joins TRBV11-2 to TRBJ2-2, with 7 bases that match TRBD1. The CDR3 runs 15 residues. CDR1 is SGHAT, CDR2 FQNNGV, per germline. With 1 base clipped from V and 6 bases from J, the junction kept 5 bases outside the gene matches. The CDR3 DNA is TGTGCCAGCAGCTTAGTGACAGGGATCGCCGGGGAGCTGTTTTTT. This gives the protein CASSLVTGIAGELFF.

The chain joins TRBV3-1 (or the pseudogene TRBV3-2) to TRBJ2-1; the match to TRBD1 covers 10 bases. CDR3 length: 17 amino acids. Germline V gene data show CDR1 as LGHDT and CDR2 as YNNKEL (reference sequence). V trimming: 4 bases; J trimming: 0 bases; junction bases outside the gene matches: 6. The CDR3 DNA follows: TGTGCCAGCAGCCCTTCGACAGGGGGCAGCTCCTACAATGAGCAGTTCTTC. It translates to CASSPSTGGSSYNEQFF.

The chain employs TRBV6-5 and TRBJ2-7; 10 bases map to TRBD1. V dropped 5 bases and J dropped 6; count of bases not matched to a gene: 10. Germline assignment: CDR1 MNHEY and CDR2 SVGAGI. This CDR3 has 15 amino acids. CDR3 DNA: TGTGCCAGCAGTCTTTCGGGGACAGGGGAAGGCGAGCAGTACTTC. As protein: CASSLSGTGEGEQYF.